One T cell receptor (beta chain) is described in this entry. Assay used: immunoSEQ multiplex PCR; TCRdb lists only in-frame clones, some missing. The data contain under 250,000 clones, 85% of them singletons. The data derive from a study of blood T cell repertoires in COVID-19. Seattle's enrolled individuals joined amid active infection and were then monitored longitudinally. The material sequenced was peripheral blood. This clonotype was obtained from a man in his fifties or sixties with COVID-19, enrolled during active disease.

The CDR3 protein is CASRPLMNTEAFF. In DNA form, the CDR3 reads TGTGCCAGCCGCCCCCTAATGAACACTGAAGCTTTCTTT. The rearrangement uses TRBV27 and TRBJ1-1, with D unclear. Per germline, CDR1 MNHEY and CDR2 SMNVEV (reference sequence). The CDR3 is made up of 13 amino acids. V was shortened by 8 bases and J by 0 bases, with 10 bases between the two germline ends.